Given below is one T cell receptor beta chain in context. The sample comes from a study of T cell responses to AZD1222 COVID-19 vaccine. Produced via immunoSEQ multiplex PCR; TCRdb's table is partial and in-frame only. The sample has more than 85,000 clones, roughly 90% seen once. The receptor comes from an adult in good health. The sequences come from peripheral blood, collected on day 0 of AZD1222 vaccination.

The CDR3 region has the DNA TGTGCCAGCAGTTTGGGGGGTGAGCAGTACGTC. Its protein is CASSLGGEQYV. V and J are TRBV12-3 or TRBV12-4 and TRBJ2-7; D may be TRBD2 (6 bases). This CDR3 spans 11 amino acids. Trimming cost V 3 bases and J 7 bases, with 7 bases left between them.